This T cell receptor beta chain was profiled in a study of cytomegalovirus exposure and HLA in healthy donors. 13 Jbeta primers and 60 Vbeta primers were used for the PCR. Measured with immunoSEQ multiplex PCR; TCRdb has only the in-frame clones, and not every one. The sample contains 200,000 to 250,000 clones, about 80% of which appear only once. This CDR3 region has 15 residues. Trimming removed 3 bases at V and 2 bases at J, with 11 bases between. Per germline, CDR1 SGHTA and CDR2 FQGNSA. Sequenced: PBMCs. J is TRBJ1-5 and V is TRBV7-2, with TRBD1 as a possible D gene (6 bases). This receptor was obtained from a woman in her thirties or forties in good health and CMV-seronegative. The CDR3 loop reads CASSFRAGGNQPQHF. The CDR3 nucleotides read TGTGCCAGCAGCTTCCGCGCAGGGGGCAATCAGCCCCAGCATTTT. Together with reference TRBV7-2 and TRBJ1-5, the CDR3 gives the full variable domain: GAGVSQSPSNKVTEKGKDVELRCDPISGHTALYWYRQSLGQGLEFLIYFQGNSAPDKSGLPSDRFSAERTGGSVSTLTIQRTQQEDSAVYLCASSFRAGGNQPQHFGDGTRLSIL.